The present TCR beta chain was sequenced within a study of blood T cell repertoires in COVID-19. Study-wide background: The study drew acute and convalescent COVID-19 samples from the United States, Italy and Spain. In each case, the material was cDNA or gDNA derived from T cells, B-cell-depleted T cells, or PBMCs.

V was shortened by 1 base and J by 10 bases, with 12 bases between the two germline ends. CDR3 length: 13 residues. Per germline, CDR1 SGHDT and CDR2 YYEEEE. Original processing methods: Quantification of nucleated cells was approximated via reference gene primer amplification. TCRdb's copy holds only in-frame clones and misses some; the assay was immunoSEQ multiplex PCR. The V and J calls and clone size come from that table; D and trimming were worked out from the DNA. This sample has 65,000 or so clones, with about 83% found just once. Specimen: peripheral blood. This sequence joins TRBV5-6 and TRBJ1-5, with D uncertain. This TCR was recovered from a human donor in a cohort sampled during active COVID-19. The CDR3 sequence: CASSLLIGGPQHF. DNA for the CDR3: TGTGCCAGCAGCTTGTTAATCGGAGGACCCCAGCATTTT.